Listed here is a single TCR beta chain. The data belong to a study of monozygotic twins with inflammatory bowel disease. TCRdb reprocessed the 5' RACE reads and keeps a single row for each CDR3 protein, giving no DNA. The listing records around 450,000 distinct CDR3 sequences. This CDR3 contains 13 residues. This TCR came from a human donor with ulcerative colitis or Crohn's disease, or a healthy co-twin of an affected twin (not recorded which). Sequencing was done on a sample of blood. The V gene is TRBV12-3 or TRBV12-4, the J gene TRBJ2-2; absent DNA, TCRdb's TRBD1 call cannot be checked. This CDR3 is CASSPDRAGELFF.